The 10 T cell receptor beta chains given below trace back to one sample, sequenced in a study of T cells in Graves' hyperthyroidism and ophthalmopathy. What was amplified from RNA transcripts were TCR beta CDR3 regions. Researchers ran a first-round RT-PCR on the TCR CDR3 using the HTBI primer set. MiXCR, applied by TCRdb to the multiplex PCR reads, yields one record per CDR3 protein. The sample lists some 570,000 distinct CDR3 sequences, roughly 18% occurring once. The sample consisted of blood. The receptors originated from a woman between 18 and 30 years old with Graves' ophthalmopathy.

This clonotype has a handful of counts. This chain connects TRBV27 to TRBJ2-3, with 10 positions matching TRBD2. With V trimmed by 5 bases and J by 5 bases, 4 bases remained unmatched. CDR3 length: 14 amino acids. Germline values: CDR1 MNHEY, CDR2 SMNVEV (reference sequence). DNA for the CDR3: TGTGCCAGCAGTCCTTGGACTAGCGGAGATACGCAGTATTTT. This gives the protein CASSPWTSGDTQYF.

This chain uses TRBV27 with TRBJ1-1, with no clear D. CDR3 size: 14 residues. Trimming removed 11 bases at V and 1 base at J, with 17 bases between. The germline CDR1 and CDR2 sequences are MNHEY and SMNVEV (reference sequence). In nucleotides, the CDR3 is TGTGCCGGCAAAGATACAGACTGGAACACTGAAGCTTTCTTT. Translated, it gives CAGKDTDWNTEAFF.

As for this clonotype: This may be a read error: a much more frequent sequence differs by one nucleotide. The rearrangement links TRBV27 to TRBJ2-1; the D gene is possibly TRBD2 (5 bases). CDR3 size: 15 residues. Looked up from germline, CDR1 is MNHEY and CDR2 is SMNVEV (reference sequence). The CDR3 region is CAGSPSNGLNNEQFF. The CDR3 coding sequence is TGTGCCGGCAGTCCCTCGAACGGACTGAACAATGAGCAGTTCTTC.

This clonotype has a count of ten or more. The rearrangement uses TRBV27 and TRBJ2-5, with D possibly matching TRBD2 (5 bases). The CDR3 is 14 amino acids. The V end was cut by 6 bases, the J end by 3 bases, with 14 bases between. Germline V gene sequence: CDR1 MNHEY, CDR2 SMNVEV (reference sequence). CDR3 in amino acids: CASSLRVSKETQYF. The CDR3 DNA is TGTGCCAGCAGCTTGAGGGTTTCCAAAGAGACCCAGTACTTC.

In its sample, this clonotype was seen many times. CDR3 coding DNA: TGTGCCAGCACCACAGGGTATGGCTACACCTTC. This gives the protein CASTTGYGYTF. The rearrangement links TRBV28 to TRBJ1-2; D possibly corresponds to TRBD1 (6 bases). Deletions cut 7 bases from V and 5 bases from J, with 8 bases between. The CDR3 is 11 residues long. Germline V gives CDR1 MDHEN, CDR2 SYDVKM.

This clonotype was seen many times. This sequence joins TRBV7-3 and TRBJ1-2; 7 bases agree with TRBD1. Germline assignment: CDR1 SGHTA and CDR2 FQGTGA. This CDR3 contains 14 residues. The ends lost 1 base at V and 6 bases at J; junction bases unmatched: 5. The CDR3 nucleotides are TGTGCCAGCAGCTTAAGAGGGGGCGCTCATGGCTACACCTTC. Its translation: CASSLRGGAHGYTF. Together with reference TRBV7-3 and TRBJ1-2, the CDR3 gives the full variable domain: GAGVSQTPSNKVTEKGKYVELRCDPISGHTALYWYRQSLGQGPEFLIYFQGTGAADDSGLPNDRFFAVRPEGSVSTLKIQRTERGDSAVYLCASSLRGGAHGYTFGSGTRLTVV.

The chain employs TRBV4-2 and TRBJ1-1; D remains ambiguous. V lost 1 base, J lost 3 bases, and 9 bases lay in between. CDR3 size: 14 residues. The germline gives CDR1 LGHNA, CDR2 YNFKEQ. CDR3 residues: CASSQAGEDTEAFF. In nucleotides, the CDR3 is TGTGCCAGCAGCCAAGCTGGGGAGGACACTGAAGCTTTCTTT.

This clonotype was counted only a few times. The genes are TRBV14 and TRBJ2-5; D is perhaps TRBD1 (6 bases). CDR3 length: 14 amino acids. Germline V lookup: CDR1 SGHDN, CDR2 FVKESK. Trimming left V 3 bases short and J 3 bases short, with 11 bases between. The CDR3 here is CASSHGQLKETQYF. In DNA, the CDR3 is TGTGCCAGCAGCCACGGACAGCTAAAAGAGACCCAGTACTTC.

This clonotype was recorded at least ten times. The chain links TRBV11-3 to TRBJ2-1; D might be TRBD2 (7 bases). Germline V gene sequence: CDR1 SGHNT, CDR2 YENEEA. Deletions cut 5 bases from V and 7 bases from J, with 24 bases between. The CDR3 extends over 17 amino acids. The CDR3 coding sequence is TGTGCCAGCAGCCCCCTTGCCGGGGGGCTAGGTGGAAATGAGCAGTTCTTC. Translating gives CASSPLAGGLGGNEQFF.

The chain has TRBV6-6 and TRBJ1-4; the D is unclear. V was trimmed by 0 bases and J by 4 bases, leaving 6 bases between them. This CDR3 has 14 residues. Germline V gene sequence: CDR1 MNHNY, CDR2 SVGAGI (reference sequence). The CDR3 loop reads CASSYSAGNEKLFF. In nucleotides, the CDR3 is TGTGCCAGCAGTTACTCGGCGGGTAATGAAAAACTGTTTTTT.